The 3 T cell receptor beta chains given below trace back to one sample, sequenced in a study of T cell repertoires in cytomegalovirus infection (dated by TCRdb to the late 2010s). Sequencing was performed on an Illumina HiSeq 1500. The public sequencing data were trimmed at Q25 with fastp and processed into clonotypes with MiXCR by TCRdb, which kept only in-frame beta chains. Identical CDR3 protein sequences are pooled into one entry, listed with their most common genes and DNA. The sample contains fewer than 200,000 distinct CDR3 sequences, about 21% of them found a single time. Around 3.1% of the sample is taken by the ten largest. Sequencing was carried out using PBMCs. These receptors came from a human donor in good health (CMV status not recorded). Some clones in this sample may be carry-over from other donors' samples.

This chain joins TRBV28 and TRBJ2-5; D unclear. The CDR3 consists of 13 residues. Per the germline V gene, CDR1 is MDHEN and CDR2 is SYDVKM. Trimming pared 7 bases from V and 0 bases from J, leaving 9 bases between. The CDR3 coding sequence is TGTGCCAGCACCTCGGGCAACCAAGAGACCCAGTACTTC. This codes for CASTSGNQETQYF. Filled out from reference TRBV28 and TRBJ2-5, the complete variable domain reads DVKVTQSSRYLVKRTGEKVFLECVQDMDHENMFWYRQDPGLGLRLIYFSYDVKMKEKGDIPEGYSVSREKKERFSLILESASTNQTSMYLCASTSGNQETQYFGPGTRLLVL.

This clonotype appeared a few times. The rearrangement links TRBV7-6 to TRBJ1-1; 9 nucleotides match TRBD1. In germline, CDR1 is SGHVS, CDR2 FNYEAQ. V dropped 5 bases and J dropped 4; count of bases not matched to a gene: 8. This CDR3 is built from 15 residues. For the CDR3, the DNA is TGTGCCAGCAGCATACGGCCGACAGGGGGCACTGAAGCTTTCTTT. As protein: CASSIRPTGGTEAFF.

In this sample, this clonotype turned up a few times. V gene TRBV12-3 or TRBV12-4 combines with J gene TRBJ1-1; no firm D call. With 6 bases removed from V and 1 base from J, the gap between germline ends came to 9 bases. The CDR3 consists of 13 residues. In DNA, the CDR3 is TGTGCCAGCAGAGTGACAAGGAACACTGAAGCTTTCTTT. Amino acid sequence: CASRVTRNTEAFF.